Ten or more counts support the clone carrying this T cell receptor (beta chain). Each CDR3 protein gets one entry after TCRdb re-called the RACE reads with MiXCR. The sample contains more than 150,000 distinct CDR3 sequences, 24% of which appear only once. The data were obtained in a study of human T cells and chemical hapten exposure. Time point: patch test 3, about 24 weeks after DPC sensitization. Treatment given: therapeutic diphenylcyclopropenone sensitization with weekly scalp DPC. The source is a woman between 40 and 50 years old with alopecia areata. Some clones in this sample may be carry-over from other donors' samples. The sequenced sample was whole blood, obtained in connection with sensitization to the hapten diphenylcyclopropenone (DPC).

CDR3 amino acids: CSVEPRGDEQFF. CDR3 DNA sequence: TGCAGCGTTGAACCCAGAGGCGATGAGCAGTTCTTC. The chain has TRBV29-1 and TRBJ2-1; no firm D call. This CDR3 has 12 residues. Looked up from germline, CDR1 is SQVTM and CDR2 is ANQGSEA. V shed 2 bases and J shed 8 bases, with 10 bases lying between them.